The clone carrying this T cell receptor beta chain appeared many times. This sample was taken from a study of regulatory T cells in long-lasting Graves disease. Time point: persistent/refractory GD, antithyroid drugs over 5 years with positive TRAb. PBMC RNA was the source of the TCR library. Relying on iRepertoire HTBI primers and Arm-PCR of CDR3 regions, the team built TCR beta libraries. TCRdb re-analysed the multiplex PCR reads in MiXCR, keeping a single row per CDR3 protein. The sample has around 450,000 distinct CDR3 sequences; under 25% are singletons. This CDR3 contains 14 residues. V was cut by 2 bases and J by 6 bases, with 11 bases left in between. Germline assignment: CDR1 MDHEN and CDR2 SYDVKM.

Sequencing used peripheral blood mononuclear cells (PBMCs), obtained when the disease was refractory, from a patient treated with antithyroid drugs. V usage is TRBV28 and J usage is TRBJ1-5, with a possible D match to TRBD1 (5 bases). This clonotype was sampled from a female donor with Graves disease. CDR3 in DNA: TGTGCCAGCAGTTTAGAACAGGCCGGTCAGCCCCAGCATTTT. It is translated as CASSLEQAGQPQHF.